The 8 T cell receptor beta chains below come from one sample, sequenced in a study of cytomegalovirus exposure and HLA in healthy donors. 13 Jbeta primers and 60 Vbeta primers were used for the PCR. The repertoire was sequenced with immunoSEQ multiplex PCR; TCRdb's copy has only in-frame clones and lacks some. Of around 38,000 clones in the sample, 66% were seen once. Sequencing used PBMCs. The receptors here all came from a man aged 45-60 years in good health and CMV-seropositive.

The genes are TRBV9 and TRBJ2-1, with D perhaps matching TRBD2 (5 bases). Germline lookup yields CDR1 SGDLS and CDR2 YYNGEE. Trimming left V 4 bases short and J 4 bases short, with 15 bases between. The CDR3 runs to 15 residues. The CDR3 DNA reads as TGTGCCAGCAGCACGGACTTGCCTCTTTACAATGAGCAGTTCTTC. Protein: CASSTDLPLYNEQFF.

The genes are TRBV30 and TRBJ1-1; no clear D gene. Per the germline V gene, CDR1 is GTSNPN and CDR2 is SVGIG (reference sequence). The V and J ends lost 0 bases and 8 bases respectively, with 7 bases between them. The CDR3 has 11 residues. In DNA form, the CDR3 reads TGTGCCTGGAGTGTACGGGAGGAAGCTTTCTTT. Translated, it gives CAWSVREEAFF. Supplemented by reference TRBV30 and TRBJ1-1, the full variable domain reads SQTIHQWPATLVQPVGSPLSLECTVEGTSNPNLYWYRQAAGRGLQLLFYSVGIGQISSEVPQNLSASRPQDRQFILSSKKLLLSDSGFYLCAWSVREEAFFGQGTRLTVV.

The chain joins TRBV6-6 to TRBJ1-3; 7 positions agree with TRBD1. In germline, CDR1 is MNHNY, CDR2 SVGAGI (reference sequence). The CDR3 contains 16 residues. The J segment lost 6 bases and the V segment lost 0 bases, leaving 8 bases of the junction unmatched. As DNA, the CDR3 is TGTGCCAGCAGTTACTCGTTACAGGGGACAGAAAACACCATATATTTT. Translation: CASSYSLQGTENTIYF.

The CDR3 DNA reads TGTGCCAGCAGCCACGGCCCGGGAGAGGGTTACACAGATACGCAGTATTTT. Its protein product is CASSHGPGEGYTDTQYF. This chain joins TRBV5-8 and TRBJ2-3; the D gene is possibly TRBD2 (6 bases). Trimming removed 4 bases from V and 2 bases from J, with 20 bases in between. Germline lookup yields CDR1 SGHTS and CDR2 YDEGEE. This CDR3 contains 17 residues.

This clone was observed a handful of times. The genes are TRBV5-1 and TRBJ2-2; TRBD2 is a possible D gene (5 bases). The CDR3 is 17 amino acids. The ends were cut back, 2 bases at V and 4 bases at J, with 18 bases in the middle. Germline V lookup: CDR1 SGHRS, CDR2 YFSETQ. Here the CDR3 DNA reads TGCGCCAGCAGCTTTTATACAGCTGGGAGCGGCACCGGGGAGCTGTTTTTT. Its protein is CASSFYTAGSGTGELFF.

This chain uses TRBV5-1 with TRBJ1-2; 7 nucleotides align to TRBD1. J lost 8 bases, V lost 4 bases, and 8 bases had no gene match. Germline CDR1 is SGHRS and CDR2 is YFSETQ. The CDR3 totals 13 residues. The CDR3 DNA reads TGCGCCAGCAGCCCCCAGGGGGACCAGGGCTACACCTTC. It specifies CASSPQGDQGYTF.

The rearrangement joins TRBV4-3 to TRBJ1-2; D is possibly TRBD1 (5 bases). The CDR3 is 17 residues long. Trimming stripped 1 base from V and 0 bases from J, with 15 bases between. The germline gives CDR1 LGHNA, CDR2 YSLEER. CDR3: CASSQAPTANANYGYTF. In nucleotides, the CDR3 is TGCGCCAGCAGCCAAGCTCCGACAGCAAATGCTAACTATGGCTACACCTTC.

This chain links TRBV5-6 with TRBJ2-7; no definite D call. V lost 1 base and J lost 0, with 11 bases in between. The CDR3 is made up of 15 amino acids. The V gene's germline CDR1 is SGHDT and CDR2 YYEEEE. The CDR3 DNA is TGTGCCAGCAGCTTGCTCAGCGTTCCCTCCTACGAGCAGTACTTC. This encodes CASSLLSVPSYEQYF.